These 5 T cell receptor beta chains were all obtained from the same sample, sequenced in a study. TCRdb redid the calling of the RT-PCR reads with MiXCR, one entry per CDR3 protein. This sample has about 680,000 distinct CDR3 sequences, with 14% found just once. Sample: memory CD4+ T cells from blood. Receptor source: a female donor in good health, serving as a healthy control.

This clonotype was counted a few times. V and J are TRBV9 and TRBJ2-5, with D perhaps being TRBD1 or TRBD2 (5 bases each). The CDR3 loop spans 14 amino acids. The germline V gene encodes CDR1 SGDLS and CDR2 YYNGEE. The V gene lost 3 bases and the J gene lost 5 bases, with 14 bases spanning the gap. CDR3 in amino acids: CASSAPGPTETQYF. CDR3 coding DNA: TGTGCCAGCAGCGCACCGGGACCCACGGAGACCCAGTACTTC.

This clonotype has only a few counts. The V call is TRBV28, the J call TRBJ1-1; D uncertain. The CDR3 is made up of 15 amino acids. In germline, CDR1 is MDHEN, CDR2 SYDVKM. Trimming removed 2 bases at V and 1 base at J, with 11 bases between. The CDR3 spells CASSLERTRNTEAFF. The CDR3 DNA reads as TGTGCCAGCAGTTTAGAGCGAACCAGGAACACTGAAGCTTTCTTT.

This clonotype was seen at least ten times. This chain connects TRBV6-2 or TRBV6-3 to TRBJ2-7; a weak D match, TRBD2 (6 bases). The length of the CDR3 is 13 residues. CDR1 and CDR2 (germline): MNHEY, SVGEGT. V lost 8 bases, J lost 2 bases, and 13 bases lay in between. CDR3 protein: CASGNLATYEQYF. The CDR3 region has the DNA TGTGCCAGCGGAAATCTAGCGACCTACGAGCAGTACTTC.

The chain couples TRBV6-4 to TRBJ2-1; D may be TRBD2 (6 bases). The CDR3 contains 18 residues. Germline CDR1 MRHNA, CDR2 SNTAGT. The V end was cut by 0 bases, the J end by 9 bases, with 24 bases between. DNA for the CDR3: TGTGCCAGCAGTGACTCTCTAGCGCCTGGCGGCCGAACGGGTGAGCAGTTCTTC. This gives the protein CASSDSLAPGGRTGEQFF.

This clonotype was detected only a few times. This chain connects TRBV20-1 to TRBJ2-7, with TRBD2 matching 11 bases. J lost 2 bases, V lost 2 bases, and 11 bases had no gene match. The CDR3 totals 17 residues. The germline V gene has CDR1 DFQATT and CDR2 SNEGSKA (reference sequence). CDR3 amino acids: CSARQTSGRGGTYEQYF. The CDR3 nucleotides are TGCAGTGCTAGACAAACTAGCGGGAGAGGCGGAACCTACGAGCAGTACTTC.